Given below is one TCR beta chain in context. This entry comes from a study of T cells in Graves' hyperthyroidism and ophthalmopathy. This CDR3 has 17 residues. Germline lookup yields CDR1 LNHNV and CDR2 YYDKDF (reference sequence). Trimming took 4 bases from V and 7 from J; bases not matched to a gene: 13. TCR beta CDR3 region amplification was performed from RNA transcripts. HTBI primers were used for first-round RT-PCR of the TCR CDR3. TCRdb re-called the multiplex PCR reads with MiXCR, one entry per CDR3 protein. The sample includes fewer than 750,000 distinct CDR3 sequences, around 13% of them seen just once.

This clonotype was obtained from a woman between 50 and 59 years old with Graves' ophthalmopathy. V is TRBV15 and J is TRBJ2-2; 9 bases map to TRBD1. Sequenced material: blood. The CDR3 DNA reads TGTGCCACCAGCAAACTACCGGGACAGGGAAGGGGCGGGGAGCTGTTTTTT. It codes for CATSKLPGQGRGGELFF.